The rows below give T cell receptor beta chains drawn from one sample of a study of T cell repertoires in cytomegalovirus infection. Antigens for these TCRs are unknown. TCRdb ran MiXCR on the reads and lists one entry per CDR3 protein. The data contain approximately 270,000 distinct CDR3 sequences, around 20% of them singletons. Sequencing used cultured PBMCs, obtained from culture after CMV antigen stimulation. The receptors were gathered from a human donor in good health (CMV status not recorded). Some clones in this sample may be carry-over from other donors' samples. The CDR3 runs from the conserved cysteine through the conserved F or W. Fields, in order: clone size, V gene, D gene, J gene, CDR3 DNA, CDR3 protein. A D gene is named only where the DNA matches it firmly. Clone size is stated in some rows and not others, as once, few, many or a class when expanded.

>few|TRBV7-2|-|TRBJ2-5
TGTGCCAGCAGCTTAGAGGGCTGGCGTCCAGAGACCCAGTACTTC
CASSLEGWRPETQYF
>few|TRBV6-2/TRBV6-3|-|TRBJ2-1
TGTGCCAGCAGTCAATCTAGCGACTGGGGTAGGTCCAATGAGCAGTTCTTC
CASSQSSDWGRSNEQFF
>-|TRBV12-3/TRBV12-4|-|TRBJ2-5
TGTGCCAGCAGTCCCATGGCAGGCCCGACCCAGTACTTC
CASSPMAGPTQYF
>few|TRBV6-1|-|TRBJ2-4
TGTGCCAGCAGTGTACGGCCGAACGCCTTGAACATTCAGTACTTC
CASSVRPNALNIQYF
>many|TRBV12-3/TRBV12-4|TRBD1|TRBJ2-1
TGTGCCAGCACTCCAACGACACCAGGGGGTGAGCAGTTCTTC
CASTPTTPGGEQFF
>many|TRBV7-2|TRBD2|TRBJ2-3
TGTGCCAGCAGCCGACGGGGACTAGCGGGAGGAGGGACAGATACGCAGTATTTT
CASSRRGLAGGGTDTQYF
>-|TRBV2|-|TRBJ2-3
TGTGCCAGCAGTGTGTTCGGCACCACTAGCACAGATACGCAGTATTTT
CASSVFGTTSTDTQYF
>-|TRBV3-1|-|TRBJ1-4
TGTGCCAGCAGCCAAGACTTAGTCCAGGGTAAAAAACTGTTTTTT
CASSQDLVQGKKLFF
>few|TRBV9|TRBD2|TRBJ2-5
TGTGCCAGCAGCGGTGCAGCGGGAGGCGTGGAGACCCAGTACTTC
CASSGAAGGVETQYF
>-|TRBV24-1|-|TRBJ2-1
TGTGCCACCAGTGGTCCCGGGACGGACGGAAACAATGAGCAGTTCTTC
CATSGPGTDGNNEQFF
>-|TRBV12-3/TRBV12-4|TRBD2|TRBJ2-1
TGTGCCAGCAGTTTAAGGCGGCTAGCGGATAACAATGAGCAGTTCTTC
CASSLRRLADNNEQFF
>-|TRBV24-1|-|TRBJ2-2
TGTGCCACCAGTGGCGGGACAGCGATAAACACCGGGGAGCTGTTTTTT
CATSGGTAINTGELFF
>-|TRBV19|-|TRBJ2-7
TGTGCCAGTAGTGGACCAGGGGAGGGTCGAGAGCAGTACTTC
CASSGPGEGREQYF
>few|TRBV5-1|-|TRBJ2-1
TGCGCCAGCAGGTGGACGGAGGTCGGAAACTACAATGAGCAGTTCTTC
CASRWTEVGNYNEQFF
>-|TRBV20-1|-|TRBJ2-5
TGCAGTGCTAGAGCCGAAGAGACCCAGTACTTC
CSARAEETQYF
>few|TRBV6-2/TRBV6-3|TRBD1|TRBJ1-2
TGTGCCAGCAGAAACCGGGACAGGGAGAATGGCTACACCTTC
CASRNRDRENGYTF
>-|TRBV18|-|TRBJ2-3
TGTGCCAGCTCACCAGGCCACCTGGATACGCAGTATTTT
CASSPGHLDTQYF
>-|TRBV20-1|-|TRBJ2-3
TGCAGTGCTAGACTCATAGCAGATACGCAGTATTTT
CSARLIADTQYF
>-|TRBV19|TRBD1|TRBJ1-1
TGTGCCAGTAGTGAGCAGGGGGGAATGAACACTGAAGCTTTCTTT
CASSEQGGMNTEAFF
>-|TRBV18|TRBD1|TRBJ2-7
TGTGCCAGCTCACCCGATACAGGGGTCCACGAGCAGTACTTC
CASSPDTGVHEQYF
>-|TRBV7-9|-|TRBJ1-3
TGTGCCAGCAGCTCCGGGGACGGGTTTGGAAACACCATATATTTT
CASSSGDGFGNTIYF
>many|TRBV6-1|-|TRBJ2-3
TGTGCCAGCAGTGATAGGGATACGCAGTATTTT
CASSDRDTQYF
>many|TRBV7-9|-|TRBJ2-7
TGTGCCAGCAGCAAAGCCAGGGATGGCTACGAGCAGTACTTC
CASSKARDGYEQYF
>few|TRBV6-2/TRBV6-3|-|TRBJ2-3
TGTGCCAGCAGAGACCCAATAAGCCCCGATACGCAGTATTTT
CASRDPISPDTQYF
>-|TRBV28|TRBD1|TRBJ1-1
TGTGCCAGCACCGAACTGGGACAGGGGGCTGAAGCTTTCTTT
CASTELGQGAEAFF
>few|TRBV11-2|-|TRBJ1-6
TGTGCCAGCAGCTTAGAGGGTCGGACTAATTCACCCCTCCACTTT
CASSLEGRTNSPLHF
>few|TRBV7-2|TRBD2|TRBJ2-2
TGTGCCAGCAGCTTTTTAGCGGGAGGAGGAGGGGAGCTGTTTTTT
CASSFLAGGGGELFF
>-|TRBV6-2/TRBV6-3|-|TRBJ2-7
TGTGCCAGCAGCCATAACGGGGGCGGATACGAGCAGTACTTC
CASSHNGGGYEQYF
>many|TRBV12-3/TRBV12-4|-|TRBJ2-2
TGTGCCAGCAGACGACTGGGCACCGGGGAGCTGTTTTTT
CASRRLGTGELFF
>few|TRBV4-1|TRBD2|TRBJ2-1
TGCGCCAGCAGTAATGCCGGGACTAGGCCCAATGAGCAGTTCTTC
CASSNAGTRPNEQFF
>-|TRBV29-1|-|TRBJ1-1
TGCAGCGTTGAAAGTTACGGGGGGAGCCTCACTGAAGCTTTCTTT
CSVESYGGSLTEAFF
>-|TRBV29-1|-|TRBJ2-2
TGCAGCGTCTCTGGCACGTCACCGGGGGAGCTGTTTTTT
CSVSGTSPGELFF
>-|TRBV4-2|TRBD2|TRBJ2-7
TGTGCCAGCTGCCAAGATCGGCTAGCGGGAGGTTACGAGCAGTACTTC
CASCQDRLAGGYEQYF
>-|TRBV28|-|TRBJ2-1
TGTGCCAGCAGCCCCTTACTAGCTACCAGGCACAATGAGCAGTTCTTC
CASSPLLATRHNEQFF
>many|TRBV12-3/TRBV12-4|-|TRBJ1-5
TGTGCCAGCAGTTTGGGGGGGGCAAGCAATCAGCCCCAGCATTTT
CASSLGGASNQPQHF
>many|TRBV11-2|-|TRBJ2-1
TGTGCCAGCAGCTTCCTACGCGGGATACCGTACAATGAGCAGTTCTTC
CASSFLRGIPYNEQFF
>once|TRBV20-1|-|TRBJ2-3
TGCAGTGCTAGGGGAGCCCTTTCGTCAAGGGCCGCAGATACGCAGTATTTT
CSARGALSSRAADTQYF
>many|TRBV7-2|TRBD2|TRBJ2-1
TGTGCCAGCAGCCCCCAATTTGCCACTAGCGGGGGGTACAATGAGCAGTTCTTC
CASSPQFATSGGYNEQFF
>few|TRBV6-5|-|TRBJ2-7
TGTGCCAGCAGTTCTAGTAGCCACGAGCAGTACTTC
CASSSSSHEQYF
>many|TRBV7-2|-|TRBJ2-5
TGTGCCAGCAGCTTCCCGACTGGGACCCAGTACTTC
CASSFPTGTQYF
>-|TRBV12-3/TRBV12-4|TRBD2|TRBJ2-1
TGTGCCAGCAGTTTTCGGCTAGCGGGGGGTTTAGAGCAGTTCTTC
CASSFRLAGGLEQFF
>few|TRBV19|TRBD2|TRBJ2-1
TGTGCCAGTAGTATCGGGGGGGGTGAGCAGTTCTTC
CASSIGGGEQFF
>-|TRBV11-3|-|TRBJ1-5
TGTGCCAGCAGCCTCAACATTGATCAGCCCCAGCATTTT
CASSLNIDQPQHF
>-|TRBV7-9|TRBD2|TRBJ2-1
TGTGCCAGCAGCTTAGATGTGGGAGGGCCCTCATACGGCGATGAGCAGTTCTTC
CASSLDVGGPSYGDEQFF
>many|TRBV5-8|TRBD1|TRBJ1-5
TGTGCCAGCAGCGAATACAGGGGTAGCAATCAGCCCCAGCATTTT
CASSEYRGSNQPQHF
>few|TRBV7-6|TRBD2|TRBJ2-1
TGTGCCAGCAGCTCACTACTAGCGGGGAAGGGGAATGAGCAGTTCTTC
CASSSLLAGKGNEQFF
>few|TRBV6-6|TRBD2|TRBJ2-1
TGTGCCAGCAGTCTGGGGACTAGCGGGAGGCTTAATGAGCAGTTCTTC
CASSLGTSGRLNEQFF
>few|TRBV20-1|-|TRBJ1-2
TGCAGTGCTAGGGGGGGGGGAAACTATGGCTACACCTTC
CSARGGGNYGYTF
>few|TRBV7-2|TRBD2|TRBJ2-3
TGTGCCAGCAGAAGGACTAGAAGCACAGATACGCAGTATTTT
CASRRTRSTDTQYF
>few|TRBV6-5|-|TRBJ1-6
TGTGCCAGCAGTTACGCCCAATTTTCGGATTCACCCCTCCACTTT
CASSYAQFSDSPLHF
>many|TRBV7-2|-|TRBJ2-1
TGTGCCAGCAGCTTAGTGGCCCTGAGCTCCTACAATGAGCAGTTCTTC
CASSLVALSSYNEQFF
>-|TRBV7-2|TRBD1|TRBJ1-5
TGTGCCAGCAGCCCTTCGACAGGGGCAGGAGAGCCCCAGCATTTT
CASSPSTGAGEPQHF
>-|TRBV20-1|TRBD1|TRBJ1-1
TGCAGTGCTAGGGCGATCGACAGGGCAAACACTGAAGCTTTCTTT
CSARAIDRANTEAFF
>few|TRBV28|-|TRBJ2-4
TGTGCCAGCAGTGGGGTTGTGGGCATTCAGTACTTC
CASSGVVGIQYF
>few|TRBV27|-|TRBJ2-6
TGTGCCAGCAGTTCCTCCAGGGTTCCGACGAACGTCCTGACTTTC
CASSSSRVPTNVLTF
>-|TRBV12-3/TRBV12-4|-|TRBJ1-1
TGTGCCAGCAGTCACGGACAGACAGCCACTGAAGCTTTCTTT
CASSHGQTATEAFF
>many|TRBV7-9|-|TRBJ1-4
TGTGCCAGCAGCTTAGTCCCAGGGAGACCAACTAATGAAAAACTGTTTTTT
CASSLVPGRPTNEKLFF